A single sample gave rise to the 9 T cell receptor beta chains below, sequenced in a study of type 1 and type 2 diabetes patients. Genomic DNA was the PCR template. A primer set of 30 forward and 13 reverse primers amplified the CDR3. TCRdb reanalysed the multiplex PCR reads using MiXCR and keeps one entry per CDR3 protein. The profile covers 250,000 or so distinct CDR3 sequences, with roughly 50% appearing a single time and about 13% taken by the ten largest. Sequenced input: peripheral blood mononuclear cells (PBMCs). Receptor source: a man between 18 and 29 years old with type 2 diabetes.

The gene calls are TRBV19 and TRBJ2-3; TRBD1 is a possible D gene (5 bases). Trimming pared 2 bases from V and 4 bases from J, leaving 13 bases between. Germline-derived CDR1 and CDR2 are LNHDA and SQIVND (reference sequence). This CDR3 spans 15 amino acids. The CDR3: CASSISSQGADTQYF. The CDR3 nucleotides read TGTGCCAGTAGTATAAGTTCCCAGGGTGCAGATACGCAGTATTTT.

In this sample, this clonotype turned up a few times. The chain carries TRBV13 and TRBJ2-7; D call uncertain. The CDR3 runs 14 residues. V gave up 5 bases and J gave up 2 bases, with 13 bases separating them. In germline, CDR1 is PRHDT, CDR2 FYEKMQ (reference sequence). CDR3 in amino acids: CASSPEPRAYEQYF. The CDR3 DNA is TGTGCCAGCAGCCCCGAGCCAAGGGCCTACGAGCAGTACTTC.

The chain combines TRBV12-3 or TRBV12-4 with TRBJ1-2; TRBD1 matches at 7 bases. Trimming cost V 2 bases and J 4 bases; bases outside gene matches: 13. CDR3 size: 17 residues. The DNA of the CDR3 is TGTGCCAGCAGTTTAAACCGGGACAGAACTATCTTCTATGGCTACACCTTC. Protein product: CASSLNRDRTIFYGYTF.

As regards this clonotype: Possible read error: a much larger clone is one base away. The chain carries TRBV7-8 and TRBJ2-7, with a tentative D call TRBD2 (6 bases). This CDR3 is built from 14 residues. Germline V gene lookup returns CDR1 SGHVS and CDR2 FQNEAQ. DNA for the CDR3: TGTGTCAGCAGCCCATTGACTAGCTCCTACGAGCAGTACTTC. As protein: CVSSPLTSSYEQYF.

This chain links TRBV20-1 with TRBJ2-5; D is tentatively TRBD1 or TRBD2 (6 bases each). V lost 5 bases to trimming and J lost 8 bases, with 15 bases between them. CDR1 and CDR2 from the germline V gene are DFQATT and SNEGSKA (reference sequence). The CDR3 is made up of 12 amino acids. The CDR3 bases are TGCAGTGCTTTGGACAGACTAGAAACCCAGTACTTC. It is translated as CSALDRLETQYF.

CDR3 residues: CASSLGGGEKLFF. CDR3 coding DNA: TGTGCCAGCAGTTTAGGGGGAGGTGAAAAACTGTTTTTT. The chain has TRBV2 and TRBJ1-4; D possibly corresponds to TRBD1 (6 bases). CDR1 and CDR2 (germline): SNHLY, FYNNEI. Trimming left V 5 bases short and J 7 bases short, with 11 bases between. This CDR3 is 13 amino acids long.

This clonotype was recorded at least ten times. V usage is TRBV10-2 and J usage is TRBJ1-1, with no clear D. Germline values: CDR1 WSHSY, CDR2 SAAADI. V dropped 3 bases and J dropped 3 bases, with 5 bases sitting between them. This CDR3 comprises 12 residues. This CDR3 reads CASSDGYTEAFF. CDR3 sequence (DNA): TGCGCCAGCAGTGACGGATACACTGAAGCTTTCTTT.

This chain uses TRBV7-2 with TRBJ2-7, with a possible D match to TRBD2 (7 bases). This CDR3 region has 14 residues. The V and J ends lost 1 base and 2 bases respectively, with 9 bases between them. The germline CDR1 and CDR2 sequences are SGHTA and FQGNSA. This CDR3 is CASSLGGGPYEQYF. In DNA, the CDR3 is TGTGCCAGCAGCTTAGGGGGGGGGCCCTACGAGCAGTACTTC.

This clonotype was seen a few times. The chain carries TRBV19 and TRBJ2-3, with D unclear. This CDR3 region has 12 residues. Germline CDR1 reads LNHDA; CDR2 reads SQIVND (reference sequence). V lost 6 bases and J lost 6, with 10 bases in between. The CDR3 loop is CASRQSGDTQYF. The CDR3 DNA sequence: TGTGCCAGTAGGCAGAGTGGGGATACGCAGTATTTT.